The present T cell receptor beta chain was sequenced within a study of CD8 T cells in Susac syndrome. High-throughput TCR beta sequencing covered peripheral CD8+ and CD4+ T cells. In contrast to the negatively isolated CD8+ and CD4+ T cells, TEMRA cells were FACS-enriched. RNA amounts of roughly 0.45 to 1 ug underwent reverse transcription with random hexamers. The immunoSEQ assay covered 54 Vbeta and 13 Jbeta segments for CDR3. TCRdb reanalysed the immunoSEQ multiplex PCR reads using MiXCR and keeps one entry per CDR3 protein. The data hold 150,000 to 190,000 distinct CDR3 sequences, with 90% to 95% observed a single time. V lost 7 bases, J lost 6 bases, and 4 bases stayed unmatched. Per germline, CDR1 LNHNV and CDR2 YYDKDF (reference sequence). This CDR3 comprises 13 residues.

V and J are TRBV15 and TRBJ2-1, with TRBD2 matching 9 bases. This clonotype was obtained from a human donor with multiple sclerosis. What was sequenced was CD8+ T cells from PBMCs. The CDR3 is CATMSGGLNEQFF. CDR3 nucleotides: TGTGCCACCATGAGCGGGGGGCTCAATGAGCAGTTCTTC.